The clone carrying this T cell receptor (beta chain) was observed a few times. Looked up from germline, CDR1 is KGHSH and CDR2 is LQKENI. The ends lost 3 bases at V and 2 bases at J; junction bases unmatched: 5. The CDR3 totals 17 residues. The sample comes from a study of blood T cell repertoires in COVID-19. Study-level information: T cells, B-cell-depleted T cells, or PBMCs supplied cDNA or gDNA.

Original handling: Estimated nucleated cell counts came from reference gene primer amplification. Clones were sequenced by immunoSEQ multiplex PCR, and TCRdb holds only the in-frame ones, with some missing. The V and J calls and clone size are taken from that table; D and trimming were inferred from the DNA. The table has more than 200,000 clones, about nine tenths seen once; the top ten hold roughly 6.3%. In Seattle, patients joined the study during active infection and were tracked longitudinally. This chain links TRBV18 with TRBJ2-7; TRBD2 matches 15 bases. Material for sequencing was peripheral blood. This sequence was found in a woman in her twenties or thirties with COVID-19, enrolled during active disease. CDR3 DNA sequence: TGTGCCAGCTCACCCGAGGGACTAGCGGGAGGCCCCTACGAGCAGTACGTC. It is translated as CASSPEGLAGGPYEQYV.